Listed below are T cell receptor beta chains from one sample, sequenced in a study of regulatory T cells in long-lasting Graves disease. TCRdb ran MiXCR on the multiplex PCR reads and lists one entry per CDR3 protein. This table has 200,000 to 300,000 distinct CDR3 sequences, roughly 21% appearing once. The starting material was peripheral blood mononuclear cells (PBMCs), obtained at new diagnosis, from a patient treated with antithyroid drugs. These receptors were taken from a female donor with Graves disease. The CDR3 runs from the conserved cysteine through the conserved F or W. The D gene is left open where the match is weak. Clone sizes are given selectively: once, few, many, or a class where the clone is expanded.

V	J	size	D	CDR3	DNA
TRBV11-2	TRBJ2-7	many	TRBD2	CASSLDLAGGSYEQYF	TGTGCCAGCAGCTTAGATTTAGCGGGGGGCTCCTACGAGCAGTACTTC
TRBV5-6	TRBJ2-5	-	-	CASSRGADQETQYF	TGTGCCAGCAGCCGAGGGGCAGATCAAGAGACCCAGTACTTC
TRBV7-2	TRBJ1-3	many	-	CASSLAWAGTSGNTIYF	TGTGCCAGCAGCTTAGCGTGGGCCGGCACCTCTGGAAACACCATATATTTT
TRBV4-3	TRBJ2-1	-	-	CASSRRRTGSSYNEQFF	TGCGCCAGCAGCAGACGAAGGACGGGGAGCTCCTACAATGAGCAGTTCTTC
TRBV13	TRBJ2-2	-	-	CASSRWDNSGELFF	TGTGCCAGCAGTCGATGGGACAATTCCGGGGAGCTGTTTTTT
TRBV6-5	TRBJ2-5	once	-	CASSYQEGQETQYF	TGTGCCAGCAGTTATCAAGAGGGACAAGAGACCCAGTACTTC
TRBV24-1	TRBJ1-1	-	TRBD1	CATSDPRTGANFF	TGTGCCACCAGTGATCCGCGCACAGGGGCAAATTTCTTT
TRBV13	TRBJ2-7	many	TRBD1	CASSRDRASSYEQYF	TGTGCCAGCAGCCGGGACAGGGCCAGCTCCTACGAGCAGTACTTC
TRBV10-3	TRBJ1-1	many	-	CATAAAVGDEAFF	TGTGCCACAGCGGCTGCGGTGGGGGATGAAGCTTTCTTT
TRBV7-6	TRBJ1-1	many	TRBD1	CASSAGQGANTEAFF	TGTGCCAGCAGCGCGGGACAGGGGGCGAACACTGAAGCTTTCTTT
TRBV7-2	TRBJ2-1	many	-	CASSGRTYNISVSYNEQFF	TGTGCCAGCAGCGGAAGGACTTATAACATATCTGTATCCTACAATGAGCAGTTCTTC
TRBV6-2/TRBV6-3	TRBJ1-2	many	-	CASSASPYYGYTF	TGTGCCAGCAGTGCCTCCCCCTACTATGGCTACACCTTC
TRBV7-2	TRBJ1-6	few	-	CASSLDRWRSPLHF	TGTGCCAGCAGCTTAGACAGGTGGAGATCACCCCTCCACTTT
TRBV28	TRBJ1-2	many	-	CASRPLGWGWGGYTF	TGTGCCAGCAGGCCTCTAGGGTGGGGGTGGGGTGGCTACACCTTC
TRBV2	TRBJ1-1	-	-	CASNPDSATEAFF	TGTGCCAGCAACCCGGACAGTGCCACTGAAGCTTTCTTT
TRBV5-6	TRBJ2-7	few	-	CASSWGNRDVSSYEQYF	TGTGCCAGCAGCTGGGGGAACCGGGACGTCAGCTCCTACGAGCAGTACTTC
TRBV7-2	TRBJ2-1	many	-	CASSRRTGHNERQFF	TGTGCCAGCAGCCGCCGGACGGGTCACAATGAGAGGCAGTTCTTC
TRBV2	TRBJ2-5	many	TRBD1	CASSSGTAQKKTQYF	TGTGCCAGCAGTTCCGGGACAGCCCAGAAAAAGACCCAGTACTTC
TRBV24-1	TRBJ2-3	many	-	CATSPGLYGTDTQYF	TGTGCCACCAGCCCAGGGTTGTATGGGACAGATACGCAGTATTTT